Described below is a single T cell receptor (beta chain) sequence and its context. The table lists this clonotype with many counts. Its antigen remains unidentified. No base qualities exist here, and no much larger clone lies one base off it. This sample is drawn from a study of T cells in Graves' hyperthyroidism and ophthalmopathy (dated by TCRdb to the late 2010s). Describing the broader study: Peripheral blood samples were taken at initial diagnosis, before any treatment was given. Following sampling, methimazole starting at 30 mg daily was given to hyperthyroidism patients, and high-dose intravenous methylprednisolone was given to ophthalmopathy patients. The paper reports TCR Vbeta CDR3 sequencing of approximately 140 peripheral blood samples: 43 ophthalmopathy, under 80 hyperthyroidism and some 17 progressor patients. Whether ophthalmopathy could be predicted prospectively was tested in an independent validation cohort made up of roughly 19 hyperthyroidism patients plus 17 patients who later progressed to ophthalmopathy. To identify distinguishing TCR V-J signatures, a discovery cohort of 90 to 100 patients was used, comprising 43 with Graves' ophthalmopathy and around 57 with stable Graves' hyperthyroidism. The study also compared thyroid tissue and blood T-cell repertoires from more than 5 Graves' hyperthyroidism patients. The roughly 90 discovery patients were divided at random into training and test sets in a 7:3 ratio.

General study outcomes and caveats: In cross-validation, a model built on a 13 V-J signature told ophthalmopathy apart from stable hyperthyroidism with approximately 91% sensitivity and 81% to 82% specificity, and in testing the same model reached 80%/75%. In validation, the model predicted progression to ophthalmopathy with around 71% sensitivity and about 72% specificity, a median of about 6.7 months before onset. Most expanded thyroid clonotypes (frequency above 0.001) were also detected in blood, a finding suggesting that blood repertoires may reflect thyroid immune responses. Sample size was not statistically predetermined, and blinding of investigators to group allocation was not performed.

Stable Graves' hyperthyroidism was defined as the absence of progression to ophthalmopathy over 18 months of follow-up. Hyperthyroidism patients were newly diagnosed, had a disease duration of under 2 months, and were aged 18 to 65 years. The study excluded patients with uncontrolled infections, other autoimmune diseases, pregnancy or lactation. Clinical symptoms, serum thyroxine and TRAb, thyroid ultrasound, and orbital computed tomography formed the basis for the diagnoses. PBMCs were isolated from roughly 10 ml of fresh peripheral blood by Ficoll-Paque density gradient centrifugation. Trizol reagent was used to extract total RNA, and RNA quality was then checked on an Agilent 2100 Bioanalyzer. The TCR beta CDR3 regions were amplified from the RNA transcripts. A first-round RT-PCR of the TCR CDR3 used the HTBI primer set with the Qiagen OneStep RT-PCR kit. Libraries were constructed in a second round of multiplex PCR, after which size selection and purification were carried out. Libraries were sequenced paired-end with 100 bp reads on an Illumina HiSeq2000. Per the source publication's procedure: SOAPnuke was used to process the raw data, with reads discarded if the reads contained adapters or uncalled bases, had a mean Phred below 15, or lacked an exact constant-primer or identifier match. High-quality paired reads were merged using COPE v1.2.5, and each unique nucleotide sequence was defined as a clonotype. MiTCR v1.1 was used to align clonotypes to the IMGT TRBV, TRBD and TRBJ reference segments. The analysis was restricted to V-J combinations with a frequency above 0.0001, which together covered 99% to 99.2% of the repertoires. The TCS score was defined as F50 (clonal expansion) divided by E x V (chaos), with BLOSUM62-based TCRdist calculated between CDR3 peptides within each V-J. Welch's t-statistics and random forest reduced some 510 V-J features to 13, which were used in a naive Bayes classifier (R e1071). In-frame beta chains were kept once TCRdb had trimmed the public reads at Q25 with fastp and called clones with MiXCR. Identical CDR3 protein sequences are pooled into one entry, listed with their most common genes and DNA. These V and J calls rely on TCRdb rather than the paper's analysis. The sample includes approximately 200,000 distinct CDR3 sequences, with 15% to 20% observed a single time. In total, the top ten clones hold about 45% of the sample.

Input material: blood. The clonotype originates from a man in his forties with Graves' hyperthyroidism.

The encoded CDR3 is CASWNTYYEQYF. The bases are TGTGCCAGCTGGAATACCTACTACGAGCAGTACTTC. The rearranged segments are TRBV2 and TRBJ2-7; the D gene lacks a confident call. From cysteine to phenylalanine, the CDR3 is 12 amino acids long. Only the CDR3 DNA stays, 36 bases, in frame from base 1. The CDR1 and CDR2 encoded by the germline V gene are SNHLY and FYNNEI. The V and J ends are trimmed by 8 bases and 3 bases, leaving 11 bases between them.